What follows describes a single T cell receptor beta chain. The sample originates from a study of blood T cell repertoires in COVID-19. Overall study context: The United States, Italy and Spain provided the acute and convalescent COVID-19 samples. From T cells, B-cell-depleted T cells, or PBMCs came the material, which was cDNA or gDNA.

After removal of 1 base from V and 3 bases from J, the junction contained 5 bases not matched to a gene. This CDR3 has 15 residues. Germline assignment: CDR1 LGHDT and CDR2 YNNKEL (reference sequence). Per the study methods: Estimation of nucleated cell counts relied on the amplification of reference gene primers. Libraries were prepared by immunoSEQ multiplex PCR; TCRdb keeps only in-frame clonotypes and omits some of them. For V, J and clone size, that table is used; D and trimming come from the DNA. The sample yields 95,000 or so clones, under 90% seen once. Sequenced sample: peripheral blood. This clonotype was sampled from a human donor in a cohort sampled during active COVID-19. The V gene is TRBV3-1 (or the pseudogene TRBV3-2), the J gene TRBJ2-7; the match to TRBD1 covers 8 bases. CDR3 sequence (DNA): TGTGCCAGCAGCCAAGGGCAGGGGACAGGCTACGAGCAGTACTTC. Encoded protein: CASSQGQGTGYEQYF.